Following are 32 T cell receptor beta chains from one sample sequenced in a study of T cells in Graves' hyperthyroidism and ophthalmopathy. Amplified TCR beta CDR3 regions derived from RNA transcripts. The TCR CDR3 first-round RT-PCR relied on the HTBI primer set. TCRdb fed the multiplex PCR reads into MiXCR, producing one record per CDR3 protein. Counted here are fewer than 600,000 distinct CDR3 sequences, 14% occurring once; the ten biggest clones make up more than 11%. The sample taken for sequencing was blood. The receptors come from a middle-aged woman with Graves' hyperthyroidism.

This clonotype has at least ten counts. The chain uses TRBV12-3 or TRBV12-4 and TRBJ1-1; D is ambiguous. This CDR3 spans 14 amino acids. Trimming removed 6 bases at V and 1 base at J, with 12 bases between. The DNA for the CDR3 is TGTGCCAGCAGCCCCTCAGTGGAGAACACTGAAGCTTTCTTT. Its translation is CASSPSVENTEAFF.

The CDR3 region has the DNA TGTGCCAGCAGTTTCATCGCCGGATTCACCGGGGAGCTGTTTTTT. Its translation: CASSFIAGFTGELFF. The V call is TRBV28, the J call TRBJ2-2; no definite D call. The V and J ends lost 3 bases and 4 bases respectively, with 12 bases between them. Germline V gene lookup returns CDR1 MDHEN and CDR2 SYDVKM. The CDR3 has 15 residues.

The rearrangement links TRBV14 to TRBJ2-1; a weak D match, TRBD2 (5 bases). In germline, CDR1 is SGHDN, CDR2 FVKESK. The CDR3 loop spans 16 amino acids. V was shortened by 0 bases and J by 10 bases, with 19 bases between the two germline ends. CDR3 coding DNA: TGTGCCAGCAGCCAAGATTCCGGACTCAAAGGACGCGAGCAGTTCTTC. Translating gives CASSQDSGLKGREQFF.

The table lists this clonotype with many counts. The chain carries TRBV7-2 and TRBJ2-7; TRBD1 might be the D (6 bases). Germline assignment: CDR1 SGHTA and CDR2 FQGNSA. V dropped 2 bases and J dropped 5 bases, with 10 bases sitting between them. The CDR3 has 13 amino acids. The DNA for the CDR3 is TGTGCCAGCAGCTTATCTGAGGGGGACGAGCAGTACTTC. It specifies CASSLSEGDEQYF.

The chain combines TRBV6-2 or TRBV6-3 with TRBJ2-7; TRBD2 agrees at 10 bases. Losses at the gene ends were 8 bases for V and 5 bases for J; bases not matched to a gene: 12. Germline CDR1 MNHEY, CDR2 SVGEGT. The CDR3 is 15 residues long. The CDR3 reads CASGATGLAIHEQYF. The CDR3 coding sequence is TGTGCCAGCGGAGCCACGGGACTAGCGATACACGAGCAGTACTTC.

This clonotype has a count of ten or more. The J gene is TRBJ2-1, the V gene TRBV28, with D unresolved. V lost 7 bases and J lost 0, with 13 bases in between. The CDR3 runs to 15 residues. Germline CDR1 reads MDHEN; CDR2 reads SYDVKM. CDR3 DNA sequence: TGTGCCAGCACGACTTCAGCCGTCTCCTACAATGAGCAGTTCTTC. It encodes CASTTSAVSYNEQFF.

This clonotype was recorded at least ten times. Because the CDR3's place on the DNA is in doubt, the DNA is left out and the CDR3 is given as listed by TCRdb. This chain joins TRBV28 and TRBJ2-1; TRBD1 was called by the table and not checked on the DNA. The CDR3 length is 13 residues, termini included. Germline V gene sequence: CDR1 MDHEN, CDR2 SYDVKM. Here the CDR3 reads CASSFGPGAWLVF.

This clonotype appeared many times. This rearrangement joins TRBV2 to TRBJ2-3, with D perhaps matching TRBD1 (5 bases). The CDR3 consists of 13 residues. V lost 7 bases to trimming and J lost 2 bases, with 10 bases between them. Germline V CDR1 and CDR2: SNHLY, FYNNEI. The chain's CDR3 is CASKGRVTDTQYF. CDR3 bases: TGTGCCAGCAAAGGCAGGGTCACAGATACGCAGTATTTT.

The chain couples TRBV6-1 to TRBJ2-3; D is uncertain. There are 11 residues in the CDR3. V was cut by 8 bases and J by 2 bases, with 5 bases left in between. In germline, CDR1 is MNHNS, CDR2 SASEGT. DNA for the CDR3: TGTGCCAGCGGGATCACAGATACGCAGTATTTT. This translates into CASGITDTQYF.

This clonotype was detected only a few times. This rearrangement joins TRBV6-6 to TRBJ1-5, with TRBD1 matching over 8 bases. The CDR3 is 15 residues long. Per the germline V gene, CDR1 is MNHNY and CDR2 is SVGAGI (reference sequence). After removal of 2 bases from V and 4 bases from J, the junction contained 4 bases not matched to a gene. The CDR3 spells CASSYRQGSNQPQHF. CDR3 DNA sequence: TGTGCCAGCAGTTACCGACAGGGGAGTAATCAGCCCCAGCATTTT.

This clonotype was recorded at least ten times. DNA for the CDR3: TGTGCCAGCTCAGAGGGACAGAACACTGAAGCTTTCTTT. It is translated as CASSEGQNTEAFF. The V gene is TRBV18, the J gene TRBJ1-1, with D perhaps TRBD1 (6 bases). Germline values: CDR1 KGHSH, CDR2 LQKENI. V was pared by 5 bases and J by 1 base, with 8 bases between. The CDR3 runs to 13 residues.

This clonotype has ten or more counts. V and J are TRBV30 and TRBJ2-7; D uncertain. V dropped 6 bases and J dropped 3 bases, with 15 bases sitting between them. Germline V gene lookup returns CDR1 GTSNPN and CDR2 SVGIG (reference sequence). The CDR3 length is 13 residues. The CDR3: CACTTGSGYEQYF. For the CDR3, the DNA is TGTGCCTGCACGACCGGGTCGGGCTACGAGCAGTACTTC.

This clonotype was seen ten or more times. The V call is TRBV2, the J call TRBJ2-7; 7 bases match TRBD2. The CDR3 length is 14 residues. V shed 6 bases and J 6 bases; nucleotides not matched to a gene: 11. Germline V gives CDR1 SNHLY, CDR2 FYNNEI. This chain's CDR3 is CASSLAEGTGEQYF. CDR3 sequence (DNA): TGTGCCAGCAGCCTAGCGGAGGGGACGGGCGAGCAGTACTTC. The variable domain in full, completed from reference TRBV2 and TRBJ2-7, reads EPEVTQTPSHQVTQMGQEVILRCVPISNHLYFYWYRQILGQKVEFLVSFYNNEISEKSEIFDDQFSVERPDGSNFTLKIRSTKLEDSAMYFCASSLAEGTGEQYFGPGTRLTVT.

There are a few counts of this clonotype. The chain uses TRBV29-1 and TRBJ2-7; TRBD2 matches 11 bases. The V and J ends lost 4 bases and 6 bases, in that order; junction bases with no gene match: 5. The germline CDR1 and CDR2 sequences are SQVTM and ANQGSEA. This CDR3 region has 13 residues. CDR3 protein: CSVGVAGGFEQYF. CDR3 DNA: TGCAGCGTTGGGGTAGCGGGAGGGTTCGAGCAGTACTTC.

This clonotype was counted between two and nine times. The rearrangement uses TRBV28 and TRBJ1-5; D is perhaps TRBD1 (5 bases). CDR1 and CDR2 (germline): MDHEN, SYDVKM. V lost 1 base, J lost 6 bases, and 10 bases lay in between. The CDR3 sequence is 14 residues long. The CDR3: CASSLFGGVQPQHF. The CDR3 DNA reads TGTGCCAGCAGTTTATTTGGGGGGGTTCAGCCCCAGCATTTT.

The V and J genes are TRBV2 and TRBJ2-7; 9 nucleotides match TRBD1. Trimming removed 5 bases from V and 6 bases from J; junction bases left unmatched: 8. The CDR3 has 14 amino acids. Germline V gives CDR1 SNHLY, CDR2 FYNNEI. The CDR3 region has the DNA TGTGCCAGCAGTCCCGGGACAGGGTTCTCCGAGCAGTACTTC. Amino acid sequence: CASSPGTGFSEQYF.

In its sample, this clonotype was seen many times. The chain has TRBV13 and TRBJ1-6, with TRBD1 matching 9 bases. Germline V lookup: CDR1 PRHDT, CDR2 FYEKMQ (reference sequence). V trimming: 2 bases; J trimming: 3 bases; junction bases outside the gene matches: 8. The CDR3 has 18 residues. The DNA of the CDR3 is TGTGCCAGCAGCTTAAGAGGGGACAGGGAGTACTATAATTCACCCCTCCACTTT. The encoded protein is CASSLRGDREYYNSPLHF.

This clonotype was picked up many times. This chain connects TRBV5-1 to TRBJ2-3, with D hard to call. The V gene lost 4 bases and the J gene lost 2 bases, with 8 bases spanning the gap. CDR3 length: 13 residues. Per germline, CDR1 SGHRS and CDR2 YFSETQ. The CDR3 coding sequence is TGCGCCAGCAGCACGACCATCACAGATACGCAGTATTTT. Translating it yields CASSTTITDTQYF.

This clonotype has a count of ten or more. The rearrangement links TRBV28 to TRBJ2-7; 7 bases map to TRBD1. The length of the CDR3 is 13 residues. Per germline, CDR1 MDHEN and CDR2 SYDVKM. J was trimmed by 6 bases and V by 8 bases; bases with no gene match: 10. In DNA form, the CDR3 reads TGTGCCAGCGTAGGGACAGAGGCACTCGAGCAGTACTTC. Protein sequence: CASVGTEALEQYF.

This clonotype occurred many times. The chain links TRBV3-1 to TRBJ1-2; 9 nucleotides line up with TRBD1. CDR3 length: 14 residues. The J segment lost 8 bases and the V segment lost 3 bases, leaving 7 bases of the junction unmatched. Germline V CDR1 and CDR2: LGHDT, YNNKEL (reference sequence). The CDR3 nucleotides are TGTGCCAGCAGCCACAACAGGGGGCGCGGAGGCTACACCTTC. Translation: CASSHNRGRGGYTF.

To note about this clonotype: Since a much larger clone is just one base distant, this may be a read error. V is TRBV5-1 and J is TRBJ1-2; 8 bases fit TRBD1. The J segment lost 12 bases and the V segment lost 3 bases, leaving 13 bases of the junction unmatched. This CDR3 comprises 14 residues. Germline V gene lookup returns CDR1 SGHRS and CDR2 YFSETQ. The CDR3 DNA reads as TGCGCCAGCAGCTACCTTGACAGGGGACGGGGCCACACCTTC. Encoded protein: CASSYLDRGRGHTF.

J is TRBJ2-1 and V is TRBV27, with 14 nucleotides matching TRBD2. J was trimmed by 13 bases and V by 5 bases; bases with no gene match: 4. Germline CDR1 reads MNHEY; CDR2 reads SMNVEV (reference sequence). The CDR3 has 13 amino acids. CDR3 amino acids: CASSGTSGSIQFF. Written as DNA, the CDR3 is TGTGCCAGCAGTGGGACTAGCGGGAGTATCCAGTTCTTC.

This clonotype came up a few times. V gene TRBV5-1 combines with J gene TRBJ2-6, with a weak D call TRBD1 (5 bases). CDR1 SGHRS and CDR2 YFSETQ come from the germline V gene. V lost 7 bases to trimming and J lost 1 base, with 15 bases between them. The CDR3 runs 16 residues. This chain's CDR3 is CASGKTDSSGANVLTF. The CDR3 bases are TGCGCCAGCGGCAAGACAGATAGTTCTGGGGCCAACGTCCTGACTTTC.

This rearrangement joins TRBV6-1 to TRBJ2-1; 16 bases match TRBD2. This CDR3 is 16 amino acids long. Germline V gives CDR1 MNHNS, CDR2 SASEGT. V lost 7 bases, J lost 9 bases, and 9 bases stayed unmatched. The CDR3, as DNA: TGTGCCAGCACCCACGGGGGACTAGCGGGAGGGTCTGAGCAGTTCTTC. It yields the protein CASTHGGLAGGSEQFF.

V and J are TRBV2 and TRBJ2-7, with 7 bases matching TRBD1. CDR3 length: 14 amino acids. Germline V gives CDR1 SNHLY, CDR2 FYNNEI. The ends lost 7 bases at V and 6 bases at J; junction bases unmatched: 12. In DNA, the CDR3 is TGTGCCAGCACCGGGCCAGGGGGAAGTCCCGAGCAGTACTTC. Amino acid sequence: CASTGPGGSPEQYF.

The chain joins TRBV28 to TRBJ2-2; D is unresolved. The length of the CDR3 is 12 residues. Trimming cost V 6 bases and J 6 bases, with 8 bases left between them. Germline V CDR1 and CDR2: MDHEN, SYDVKM. Written as DNA, the CDR3 is TGTGCCAGCAGCCGACCCCCCGGGGAGCTGTTTTTT. Protein: CASSRPPGELFF.

This clonotype was observed a few times. This chain joins TRBV7-2 and TRBJ2-5; D not resolved. The CDR3 consists of 15 residues. The germline gives CDR1 SGHTA, CDR2 FQGNSA. The ends were cut back, 7 bases at V and 4 bases at J, with 19 bases in the middle. The CDR3 DNA is TGTGCCAGCAACAAGGACGCCCTCGGCGGAGAGACCCAGTACTTC. As protein: CASNKDALGGETQYF.

This clonotype has ten or more counts. V gene TRBV12-3 or TRBV12-4 combines with J gene TRBJ2-1, with no clear D. CDR3 length: 16 residues. Trimming pared 4 bases from V and 4 bases from J, leaving 17 bases between. The CDR3 spells CASSSSKAEHYNEQFF. In DNA form, the CDR3 reads TGTGCCAGCAGTTCCTCAAAGGCAGAACATTACAATGAGCAGTTCTTC.

This clonotype was recorded many times. The rearrangement links TRBV28 to TRBJ2-1; TRBD1 matches 7 bases. With 2 bases clipped from V and 4 bases from J, the junction kept 8 bases outside the gene matches. The CDR3 has 16 amino acids. Germline CDR1 and CDR2: MDHEN and SYDVKM. The DNA for the CDR3 is TGTGCCAGCAGTTTAAGCCCCCAGGGGGTGTACAATGAGCAGTTCTTC. This encodes CASSLSPQGVYNEQFF.

This clonotype was observed many times. The chain has TRBV27 and TRBJ2-6, with D possibly called TRBD1 or TRBD2 (7 bases each). CDR3 length: 18 amino acids. Looked up from germline, CDR1 is MNHEY and CDR2 is SMNVEV (reference sequence). The V and J ends lost 4 bases and 1 base respectively, with 17 bases between them. CDR3 sequence (DNA): TGTGCCAGCAGTTCCAGGGGGGGAGGGGGGTCTGGGGCCAACGTCCTGACTTTC. This encodes CASSSRGGGGSGANVLTF.

This clonotype was found many times. This chain links TRBV20-1 with TRBJ2-2, with 9 bases that match TRBD1. Germline CDR1 reads DFQATT; CDR2 reads SNEGSKA (reference sequence). The CDR3 has 14 residues. V lost 2 bases to trimming and J lost 5 bases; unmatched junction nucleotides: 3. In DNA form, the CDR3 reads TGCAGTGCTAGAACAGGGGGCTTGACCGGGGAGCTGTTTTTT. Translating gives CSARTGGLTGELFF.

This clonotype came up many times. The J gene is TRBJ1-2, the V gene TRBV2; 9 bases are shared with TRBD1. The CDR3 is made up of 15 amino acids. In germline, CDR1 is SNHLY, CDR2 FYNNEI. J lost 4 bases, V lost 6 bases, and 9 bases had no gene match. CDR3 protein: CASRRGQGMVYGYTF. The CDR3 DNA sequence: TGTGCCAGCAGAAGGGGACAGGGAATGGTCTATGGCTACACCTTC.